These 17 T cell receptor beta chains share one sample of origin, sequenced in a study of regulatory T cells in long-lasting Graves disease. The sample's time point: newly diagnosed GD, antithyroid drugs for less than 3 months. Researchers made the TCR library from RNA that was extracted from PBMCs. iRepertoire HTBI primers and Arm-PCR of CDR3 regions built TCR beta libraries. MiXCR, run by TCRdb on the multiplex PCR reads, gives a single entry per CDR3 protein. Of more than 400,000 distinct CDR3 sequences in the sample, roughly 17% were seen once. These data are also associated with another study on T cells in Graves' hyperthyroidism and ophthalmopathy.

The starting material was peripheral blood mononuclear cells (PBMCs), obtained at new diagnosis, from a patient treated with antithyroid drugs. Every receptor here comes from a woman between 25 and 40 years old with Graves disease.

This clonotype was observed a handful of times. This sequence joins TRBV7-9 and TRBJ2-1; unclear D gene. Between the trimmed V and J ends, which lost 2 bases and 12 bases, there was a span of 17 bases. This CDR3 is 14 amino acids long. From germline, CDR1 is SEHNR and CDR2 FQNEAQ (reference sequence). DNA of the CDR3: TGTGCCAGCAGCTTACGCGATAGCAGTGTTCGGCAGTTCTTC. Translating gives CASSLRDSSVRQFF.

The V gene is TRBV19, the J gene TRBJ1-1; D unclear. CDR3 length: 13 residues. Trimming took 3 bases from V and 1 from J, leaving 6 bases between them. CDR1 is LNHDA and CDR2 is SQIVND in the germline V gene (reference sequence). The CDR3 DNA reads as TGTGCCAGTAGTATTCTACAGAACACTGAAGCTTTCTTT. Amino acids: CASSILQNTEAFF.

The CDR3 reads CAITGTGGFTGELFF. The CDR3 DNA reads as TGTGCCATCACCGGGACAGGTGGATTTACCGGGGAGCTGTTTTTT. This sequence joins TRBV10-3 and TRBJ2-2; 8 bases agree with TRBD1. The germline CDR1 and CDR2 sequences are ENHRY and SYGVKD. V gave up 7 bases and J gave up 5 bases; unmatched junction bases: 9. The CDR3 consists of 15 residues.

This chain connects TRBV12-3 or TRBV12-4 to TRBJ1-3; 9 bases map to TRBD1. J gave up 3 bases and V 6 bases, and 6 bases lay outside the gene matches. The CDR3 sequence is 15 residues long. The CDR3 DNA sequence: TGTGCCAGCAGCCTGACAGGGGGTAATGGAAACACCATATATTTT. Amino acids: CASSLTGGNGNTIYF.

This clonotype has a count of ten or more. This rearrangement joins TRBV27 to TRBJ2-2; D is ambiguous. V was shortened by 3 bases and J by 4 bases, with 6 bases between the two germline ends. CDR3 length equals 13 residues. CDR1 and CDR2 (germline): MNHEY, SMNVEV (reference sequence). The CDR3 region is CASSFTVTGELFF. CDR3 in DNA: TGTGCCAGCAGTTTCACTGTCACCGGGGAGCTGTTTTTT.

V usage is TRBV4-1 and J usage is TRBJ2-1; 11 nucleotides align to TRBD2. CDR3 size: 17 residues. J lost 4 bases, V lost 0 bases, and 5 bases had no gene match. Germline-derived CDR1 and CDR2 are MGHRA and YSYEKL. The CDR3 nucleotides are TGCGCCAGCAGCCAAGATTTACTAGCGGGAGAATACAATGAGCAGTTCTTC. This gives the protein CASSQDLLAGEYNEQFF.

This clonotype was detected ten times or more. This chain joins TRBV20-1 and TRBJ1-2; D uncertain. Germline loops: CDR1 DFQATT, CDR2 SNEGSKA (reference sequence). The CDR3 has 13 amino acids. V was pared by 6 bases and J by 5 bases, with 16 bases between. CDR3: CSATRTDGYGYTF. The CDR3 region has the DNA TGCAGTGCGACTCGAACAGATGGTTATGGCTACACCTTC.

The CDR3 loop reads CASSCSLGNPEETQYF. The DNA of the CDR3 is TGTGCCAGCAGCTGTTCATTGGGGAATCCCGAAGAGACCCAGTACTTC. The V gene is TRBV7-3, the J gene TRBJ2-5; D is undetermined. V was pared by 4 bases and J by 3 bases, with 18 bases between. This CDR3 comprises 16 residues. Germline CDR1 and CDR2: SGHTA and FQGTGA.

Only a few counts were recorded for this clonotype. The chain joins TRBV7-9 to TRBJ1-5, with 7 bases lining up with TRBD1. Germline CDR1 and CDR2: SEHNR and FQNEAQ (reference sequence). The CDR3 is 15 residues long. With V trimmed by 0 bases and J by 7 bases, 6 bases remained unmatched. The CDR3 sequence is CASSLAGQAGQPQHF. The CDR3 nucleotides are TGTGCCAGCAGCTTAGCAGGACAGGCGGGACAGCCCCAGCATTTT.

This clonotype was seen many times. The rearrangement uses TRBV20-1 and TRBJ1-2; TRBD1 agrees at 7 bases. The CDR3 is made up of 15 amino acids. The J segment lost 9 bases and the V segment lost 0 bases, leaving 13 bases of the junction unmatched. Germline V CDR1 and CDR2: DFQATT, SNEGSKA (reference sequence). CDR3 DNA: TGCAGTGCTAGAGATCTTAAGGGGGCGAATGTATGCTACACCTTC. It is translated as CSARDLKGANVCYTF.

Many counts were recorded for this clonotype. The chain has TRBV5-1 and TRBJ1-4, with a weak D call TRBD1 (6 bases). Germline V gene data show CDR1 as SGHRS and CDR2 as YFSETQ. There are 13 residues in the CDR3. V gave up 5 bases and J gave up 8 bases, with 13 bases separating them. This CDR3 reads CASSPEGGEKLFF. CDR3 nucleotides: TGCGCCAGCAGTCCGGAGGGGGGGGAAAAACTGTTTTTT.

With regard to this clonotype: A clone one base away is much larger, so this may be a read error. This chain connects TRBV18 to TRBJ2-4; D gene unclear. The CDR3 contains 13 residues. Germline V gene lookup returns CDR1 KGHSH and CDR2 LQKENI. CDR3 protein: CASSPPTTNIQCF. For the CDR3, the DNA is TGTGCCAGCTCACCGCCGACCACGAACATTCAGTGCTTC.

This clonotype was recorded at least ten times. The CDR3 DNA reads TGCAGCGTTGAAGATAGGGGGCGGATGAACAGGGGGCAAGGCTACACCTTC. Translating gives CSVEDRGRMNRGQGYTF. This chain joins TRBV29-1 and TRBJ1-2, with 9 bases lining up with TRBD1. CDR3 length: 17 residues. Trimming cost V 0 bases and J 8 bases; bases outside gene matches: 16. Per germline, CDR1 SQVTM and CDR2 ANQGSEA.

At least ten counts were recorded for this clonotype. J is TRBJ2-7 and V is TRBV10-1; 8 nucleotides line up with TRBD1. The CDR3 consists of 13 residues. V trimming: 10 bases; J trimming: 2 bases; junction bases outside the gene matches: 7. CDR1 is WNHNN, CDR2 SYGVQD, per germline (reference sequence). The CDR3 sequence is CANLRDRTYEQYF. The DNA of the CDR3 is TGCGCCAACCTCCGGGACAGGACCTACGAGCAGTACTTC.

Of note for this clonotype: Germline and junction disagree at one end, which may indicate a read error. CDR3 sequence (DNA): TGCGCCAGCCGACAGGGGGCGGCTTCTGGGGCCGACGTCCTGACTTTC. The encoded protein is CASRQGAASGADVLTF. This chain joins TRBV5-1 and TRBJ2-6; 10 positions agree with TRBD1. The germline V gene encodes CDR1 SGHRS and CDR2 YFSETQ. The CDR3 extends over 16 amino acids.

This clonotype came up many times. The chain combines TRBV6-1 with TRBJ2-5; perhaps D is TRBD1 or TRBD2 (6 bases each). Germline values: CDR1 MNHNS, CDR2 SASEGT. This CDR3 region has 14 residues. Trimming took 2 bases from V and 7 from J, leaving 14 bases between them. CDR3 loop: CASSEFGGSGTQYF. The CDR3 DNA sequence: TGTGCCAGCAGTGAATTCGGGGGCTCTGGGACCCAGTACTTC.

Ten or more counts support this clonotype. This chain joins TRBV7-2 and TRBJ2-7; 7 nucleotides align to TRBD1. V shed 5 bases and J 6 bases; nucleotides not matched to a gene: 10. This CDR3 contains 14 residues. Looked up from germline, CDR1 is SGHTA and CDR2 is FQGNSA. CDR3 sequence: CASSPWTGSSEQYF. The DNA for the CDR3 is TGTGCCAGCAGCCCATGGACAGGTTCCAGCGAGCAGTACTTC.